This T cell receptor beta chain was documented in a study of blood T cells in healthy people across ages (dated by TCRdb to about 2015). As for the study more broadly: In model experiments, roughly one uniquely barcoded TCR beta cDNA molecule per two T cells was captured by template switching. Age-related changes in TCR beta repertoire diversity were measured in the study by deep sequencing normalized with unique cDNA molecular identifiers. The study analyzed two additional independent replicas of 1 million unique cDNA reads from the same blood draw for two donors, one aged 18 to 29 and one aged 80 or older. Donors were grouped into four age groups: young (average 16 years), middle-aged (roughly 38), aged (about 59) and long-lived (about 90). Donors of different ages were randomly distributed across sequencing lanes to avoid experimental bias.

Systemically healthy Caucasian individuals from Russia, 35 to 50 in total and aged about 6 to 90 years, were included as donors. Each donor gave ten milliliters of peripheral blood, drawn into EDTA-treated Vacutainer tubes. Ficoll-Paque density-gradient centrifugation was used to isolate PBMCs, with at least 6.5 million per sample. Total RNA, at least 5 micrograms per sample, was extracted from PBMCs with Trizol reagent. For every donor, an aliquot of PBMCs went through flow cytometry to measure the percentages of naive CD45RAhigh/CD27high T cells. Of note for this clonotype: The antigen it recognizes is unknown. Nothing much larger sits one base from this clone, and base qualities are not available.

Results the study describes overall, beyond this receptor: Total diversity estimates from one million sequenced T cells were considered lower bounds and underestimates. Donor CMV infection status was unknown, potentially confounding age-related changes in expanded clonotypes. A strong correlation was found between observed TCR beta diversity and the percentage of naive T cells measured by flow cytometry. As age increased, observed TCR beta diversity per million T cells dropped in a roughly linear way, and a significant reduction was already evident by age around 41. Compared with the aged group, the long-lived group had more naive CD4+ T cells, fewer expanded clones and increased TCR diversity, suggesting age selection. Because profiling used bulk unsorted PBMCs, naive and antigen-experienced compartments could not be compared conclusively.

From a lookup of the germline V gene (reference sequence), CDR1 and CDR2 are MNHEY and SMNVEV. The CDR3 covers 19 residues, taking in both the cysteine and the phenylalanine. Just CDR3 DNA is preserved here, 57 bases in frame from base 1. For this chain, trimming is 5 bases at the V end and 5 bases at the J end, and the number of junction bases without a gene match is 14. Libraries were prepared through 5' RACE. The instrument was an Illumina HiSeq 2500. A second PCR of about 6 to 11 cycles was performed with a sample-barcoded 5' primer and a J-beta primer mix. A unique molecular identifier was introduced onto each TCR beta cDNA molecule by a template-switch 5' adaptor carrying 12 random nucleotides. At least 2.5 million CDR3-containing paired-end reads were obtained from each sample. All of the RNA was converted into first-strand cDNA using the Mint cDNA synthesis kit, with a TRBC-specific oligonucleotide serving as the primer. All cDNA was treated with uracil-DNA glycosylase and then went through a first 18-cycle PCR with the universal primers M1SS and BC2_uni_R. Under the source paper's analysis protocol: For normalization, 1 million high-quality reads, each with a distinct molecular identifier, were randomly selected from each sample. Reads with shared molecular identifiers were discarded instead of being binned into consensus sequences. CDR3 identification, clonotype clustering and error correction used MiTCR with a Q25 quality threshold and the strictest error-elimination algorithm. Lower-bound total TCR beta diversity was estimated with a nonparametric unseen species model using Euler transformation. In-frame beta chains were kept once TCRdb had trimmed the public reads at Q25 with fastp and called clones with MiXCR. One record per CDR3 amino acid sequence lists the most common genes and DNA. The authors' filters were not applied to this entry. The table for this sample lists approximately 1,000,000 distinct CDR3 sequences; around 43% of them were counted only once. Approximately 17% of the sample comes from the top ten.

This TCR derives from an older woman in good health. The rearranged chain carries TRBV27 and TRBJ2-3, with 15 central nucleotides matching TRBD2. The sequencing sample was made of blood. The CDR3 region has the sequence CASSTGVGLAGGPKDTQYF. The sequenced DNA: TGTGCCAGCAGTACGGGGGTCGGACTAGCGGGAGGGCCGAAAGATACGCAGTATTTT.